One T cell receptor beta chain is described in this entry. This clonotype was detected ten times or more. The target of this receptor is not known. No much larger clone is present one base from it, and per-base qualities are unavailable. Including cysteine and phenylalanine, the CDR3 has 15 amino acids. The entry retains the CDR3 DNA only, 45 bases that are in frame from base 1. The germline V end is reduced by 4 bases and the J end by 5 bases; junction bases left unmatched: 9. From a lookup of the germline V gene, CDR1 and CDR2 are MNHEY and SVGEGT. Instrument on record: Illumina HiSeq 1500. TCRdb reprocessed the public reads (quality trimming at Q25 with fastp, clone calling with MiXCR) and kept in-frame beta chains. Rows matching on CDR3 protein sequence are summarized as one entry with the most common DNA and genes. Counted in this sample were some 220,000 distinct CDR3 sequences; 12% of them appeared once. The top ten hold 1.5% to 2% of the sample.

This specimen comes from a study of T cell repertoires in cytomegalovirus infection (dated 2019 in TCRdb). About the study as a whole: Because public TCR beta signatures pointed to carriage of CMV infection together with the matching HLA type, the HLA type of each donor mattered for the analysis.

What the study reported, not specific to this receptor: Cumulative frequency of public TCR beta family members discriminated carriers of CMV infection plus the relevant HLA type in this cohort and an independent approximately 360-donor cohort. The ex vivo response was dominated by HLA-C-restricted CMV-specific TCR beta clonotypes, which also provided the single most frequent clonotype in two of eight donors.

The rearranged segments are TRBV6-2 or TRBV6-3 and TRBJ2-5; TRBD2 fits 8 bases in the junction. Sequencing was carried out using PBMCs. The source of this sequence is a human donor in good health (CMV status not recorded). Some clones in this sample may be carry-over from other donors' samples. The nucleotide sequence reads TGTGCCAGCAGTTGGTCCGGGGGGGCCTATGAGACCCAGTACTTC. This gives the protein CASSWSGGAYETQYF.